This T cell receptor beta chain was observed in a study of metastatic and nonmetastatic thyroid tumors. At the level of the study: Patients with malignant and benign thyroid disease provided blood and tumor or nodule tissue, whose repertoires were compared.

As originally analysed: Variation in CDR3 across clinicopathological groups served as the basis for constructing a distant-metastasis classifier in papillary thyroid cancer. From the PCR reads, TCRdb re-called clones with MiXCR. These V and J calls originate from TCRdb's pipeline instead of the authors' own analysis. In the table there are 39,000 or so clones, about half of which are singletons. Ahead of thyroid surgery, no patient had received treatment of any kind. The sample holds one count of this clone. This CDR3 spans 14 amino acids. Germline CDR1 reads KGHSH; CDR2 reads LQKENI. Trimming removed 1 base at V and 4 bases at J, with 11 bases between.

The chain employs TRBV18 and TRBJ2-7; TRBD1 or TRBD2 may be the D gene (5 bases each). The sequenced sample was tumor tissue. The source of this sequence is a male donor with papillary thyroid cancer or a benign thyroid nodule (not recorded which). Some clones in this sample may be carry-over from other donors' samples. CDR3 sequence: CASSPQRTTYEQYF. CDR3 sequence (DNA): TGTGCCAGCTCACCACAGCGGACAACTTACGAGCAGTACTTC.